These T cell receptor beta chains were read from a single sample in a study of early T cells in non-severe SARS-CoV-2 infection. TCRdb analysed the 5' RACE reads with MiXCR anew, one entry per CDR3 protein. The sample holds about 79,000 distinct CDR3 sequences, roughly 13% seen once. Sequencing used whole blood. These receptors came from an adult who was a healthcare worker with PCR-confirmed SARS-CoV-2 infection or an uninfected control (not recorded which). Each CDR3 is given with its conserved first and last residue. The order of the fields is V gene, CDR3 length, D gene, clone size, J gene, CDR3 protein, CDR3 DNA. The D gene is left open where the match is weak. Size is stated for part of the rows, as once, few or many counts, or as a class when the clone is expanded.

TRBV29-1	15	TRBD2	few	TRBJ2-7	CSVEVGLAVSYEQYF	TGCAGCGTTGAAGTCGGACTAGCGGTCTCCTACGAGCAGTACTTC
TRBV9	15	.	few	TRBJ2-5	CASSNTWGGAETQYF	TGTGCCAGCAGCAACACTTGGGGCGGTGCCGAGACCCAGTACTTC
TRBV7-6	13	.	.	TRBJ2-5	CASSSGNQETQYF	TGTGCCAGCAGCTCGGGAAACCAAGAGACCCAGTACTTC
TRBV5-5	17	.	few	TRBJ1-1	CASSLVVPPKGNTEAFF	TGTGCCAGCAGCTTGGTGGTCCCACCCAAGGGGAACACTGAAGCTTTCTTT
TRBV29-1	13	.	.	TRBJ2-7	CSAPAGAPYEQYF	TGCAGCGCCCCCGCGGGGGCCCCCTACGAGCAGTACTTC
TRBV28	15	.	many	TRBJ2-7	CASSGPGLSTYEQYF	TGTGCCAGCAGTGGGCCCGGACTTTCAACCTACGAGCAGTACTTC
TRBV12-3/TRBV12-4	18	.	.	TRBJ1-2	CASSIYNPGRLARYGYTF	TGTGCCAGCTCAATCTACAATCCGGGACGCCTGGCCCGCTATGGCTACACCTTC
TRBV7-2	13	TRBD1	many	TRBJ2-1	CASSQDRGNEQFF	TGTGCCAGCAGCCAGGACAGGGGGAATGAGCAGTTCTTC
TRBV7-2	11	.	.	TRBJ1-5	CASSLMGTQHF	TGTGCCAGCAGCTTAATGGGGACCCAGCATTTT
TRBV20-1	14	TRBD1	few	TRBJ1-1	CSARGRTGSFEAFF	TGCAGTGCTAGAGGGAGGACAGGATCGTTTGAAGCTTTCTTT
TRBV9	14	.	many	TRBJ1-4	CASSGGQLNEKLFF	TGTGCCAGCAGCGGAGGACAGTTAAATGAAAAACTGTTTTTT
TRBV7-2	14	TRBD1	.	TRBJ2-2	CASSLGQGSGELFF	TGTGCCAGCAGCTTAGGACAGGGGTCCGGGGAGCTGTTTTTT
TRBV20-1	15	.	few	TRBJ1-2	CSARALVTDRYGYTF	TGCAGTGCTAGAGCCCTCGTCACGGATCGCTATGGCTACACCTTC
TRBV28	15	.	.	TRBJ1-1	CASIQRQVYGTEAFF	TGTGCCAGCATCCAAAGACAGGTCTACGGCACTGAAGCTTTCTTT
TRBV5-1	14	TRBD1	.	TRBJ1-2	CASSIGTEYYGYTF	TGCGCCAGCAGCATTGGGACAGAATACTATGGCTACACCTTC
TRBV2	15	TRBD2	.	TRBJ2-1	CASSDTAGGYNEQFF	TGTGCCAGCAGTGATACCGCGGGGGGGTACAATGAGCAGTTCTTC
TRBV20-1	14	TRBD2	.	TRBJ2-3	CSAIAGGSTDTQYF	TGCAGTGCCATAGCGGGGGGAAGCACAGATACGCAGTATTTT
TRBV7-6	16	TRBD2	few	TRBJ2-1	CASSLVAGERYNEQFF	TGTGCCAGCAGCTTAGTAGCGGGAGAAAGGTACAATGAGCAGTTCTTC
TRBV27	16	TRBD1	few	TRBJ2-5	CASSPIGQGAWETQYF	TGTGCCAGCAGTCCCATTGGACAGGGGGCATGGGAGACCCAGTACTTC
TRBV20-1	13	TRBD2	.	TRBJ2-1	CSARTSTNNEQFF	TGCAGTGCTAGGACTAGCACCAACAATGAGCAGTTCTTC
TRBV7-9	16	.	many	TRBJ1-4	CASSRLTGGGTEKLFF	TGTGCCAGCAGTCGATTGACCGGCGGGGGTACTGAAAAACTGTTTTTT
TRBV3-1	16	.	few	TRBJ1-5	CASSQDPGGRNQPQHF	TGTGCCAGCAGCCAAGATCCCGGGGGCCGCAATCAGCCCCAGCATTTT
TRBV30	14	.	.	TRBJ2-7	CAWALQATLDEQYF	TGTGCCTGGGCTCTACAGGCGACGTTGGACGAGCAGTACTTC
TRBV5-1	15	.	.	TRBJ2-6	CASSIQGGGANVLTF	TGCGCCAGCAGCATCCAAGGTGGTGGGGCCAACGTCCTGACTTTC
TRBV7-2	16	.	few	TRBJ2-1	CASSSSGTGSYNEQFF	TGTGCCAGCAGCTCTTCCGGGACTGGCTCCTACAATGAGCAGTTCTTC
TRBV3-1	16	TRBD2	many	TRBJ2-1	CASSQVWGGRGNEQFF	TGTGCCAGCAGCCAAGTCTGGGGAGGGAGGGGCAATGAGCAGTTCTTC
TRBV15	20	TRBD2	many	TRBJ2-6	CATSREGEPGGLAGANVLTF	TGTGCCACCAGCAGAGAGGGGGAACCGGGAGGCCTGGCTGGGGCCAACGTCCTGACTTTC
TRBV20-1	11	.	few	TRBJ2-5	CSFGGQETQYF	TGCAGTTTTGGGGGGCAAGAGACCCAGTACTTC
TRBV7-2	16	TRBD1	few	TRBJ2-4	CASSRQGTLAKNIQYF	TGTGCCAGCAGCCGACAGGGGACACTAGCCAAAAACATTCAGTACTTC
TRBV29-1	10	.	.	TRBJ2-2	CSAFTGELFF	TGCAGCGCTTTTACCGGGGAGCTGTTTTTT
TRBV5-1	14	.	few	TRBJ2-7	CASSLALSSYEQYF	TGCGCCAGCAGCTTGGCTCTGAGCTCCTACGAGCAGTACTTC
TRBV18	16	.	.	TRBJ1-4	CASSPRQTATNEKLFF	TGTGCCAGCTCACCTCGACAGACCGCAACTAATGAAAAACTGTTTTTT
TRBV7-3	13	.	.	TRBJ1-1	CASSKEGHTEAFF	TGTGCCAGCAGCAAAGAGGGCCACACTGAAGCTTTCTTT
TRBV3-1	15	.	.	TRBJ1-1	CASSRSAGAITEAFF	TGTGCCAGCAGCCGCAGTGCCGGGGCCATCACTGAAGCTTTCTTT
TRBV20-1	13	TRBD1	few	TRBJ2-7	CSANWDSSYEQYF	TGCAGTGCTAACTGGGACAGCTCCTACGAGCAGTACTTC
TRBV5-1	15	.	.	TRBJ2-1	CASKDGQGYYNEQFF	TGCGCCAGCAAGGATGGGCAGGGATACTACAATGAGCAGTTCTTC
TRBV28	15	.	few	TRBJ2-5	CASSPRGRVGETQYF	TGTGCCAGCAGCCCTCGGGGAAGGGTGGGAGAGACCCAGTACTTC
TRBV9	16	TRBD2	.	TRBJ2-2	CASSTRGDANTGELFF	TGTGCCAGCAGCACCCGGGGGGATGCGAACACCGGGGAGCTGTTTTTT
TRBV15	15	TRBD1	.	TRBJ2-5	CATSRERDRGATQYF	TGTGCCACCAGCAGAGAGCGGGACAGGGGGGCGACCCAGTACTTC
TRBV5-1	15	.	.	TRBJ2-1	CASSLDTASYNEQFF	TGCGCCAGCAGCTTGGATACAGCGTCCTACAATGAGCAGTTCTTC
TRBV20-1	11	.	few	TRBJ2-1	CSAPLGDEQFF	TGCAGTGCACCGCTAGGGGATGAGCAGTTCTTC
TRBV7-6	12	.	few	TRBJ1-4	CASSSWGEKLFF	TGTGCCAGCAGCTCCTGGGGGGAAAAACTGTTTTTT
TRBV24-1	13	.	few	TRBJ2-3	CATSERLGDTQYF	TGTGCCACCAGTGAGAGACTAGGAGATACGCAGTATTTT
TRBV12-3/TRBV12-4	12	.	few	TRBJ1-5	CASSTGNQPQHF	TGTGCCAGCAGTACAGGCAATCAGCCCCAGCATTTT
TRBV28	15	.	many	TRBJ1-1	CASSLRNRGNTEAFF	TGTGCCAGCAGTTTACGTAACCGGGGAAACACTGAAGCTTTCTTT
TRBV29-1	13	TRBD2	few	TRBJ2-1	CSVASGRTYEQFF	TGCAGCGTTGCTAGCGGGAGGACCTATGAGCAGTTCTTC
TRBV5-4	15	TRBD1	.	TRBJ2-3	CASSFRQGNTDTQYF	TGTGCCAGCAGCTTCCGACAGGGAAACACAGATACGCAGTATTTT
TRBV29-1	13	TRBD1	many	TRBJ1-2	CSVPGQGNYGYTF	TGCAGCGTTCCGGGACAGGGGAACTATGGCTACACCTTC
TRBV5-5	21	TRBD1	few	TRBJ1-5	CASSLGGQGVRGWEGHQPQHF	TGTGCCAGCAGCTTAGGGGGCCAGGGAGTGAGGGGCTGGGAAGGTCATCAGCCCCAGCATTTT
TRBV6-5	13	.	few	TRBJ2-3	CASSPRTADTQYF	TGTGCCAGCAGTCCCCGGACAGCTGATACGCAGTATTTT
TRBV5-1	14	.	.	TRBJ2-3	CASSLRLDEGSQYF	TGCGCCAGCAGCTTGAGACTAGATGAGGGTTCGCAGTATTTT
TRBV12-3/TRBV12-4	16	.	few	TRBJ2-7	CASSLGRDVITYEQYF	TGTGCCAGCAGTTTAGGCAGGGACGTCATTACCTACGAGCAGTACTTC
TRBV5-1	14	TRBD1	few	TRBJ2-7	CATGPGQGNYEQYF	TGCGCCACTGGCCCGGGACAGGGAAACTACGAGCAGTACTTC